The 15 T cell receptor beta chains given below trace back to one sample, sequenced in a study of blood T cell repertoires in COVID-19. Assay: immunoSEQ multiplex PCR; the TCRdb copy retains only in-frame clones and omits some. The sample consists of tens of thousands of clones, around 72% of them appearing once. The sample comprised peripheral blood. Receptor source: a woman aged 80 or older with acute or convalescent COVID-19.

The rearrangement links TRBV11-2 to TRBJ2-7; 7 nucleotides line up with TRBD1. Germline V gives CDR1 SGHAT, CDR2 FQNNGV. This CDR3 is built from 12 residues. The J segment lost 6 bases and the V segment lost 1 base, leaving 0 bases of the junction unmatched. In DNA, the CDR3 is TGTGCCAGCAGCTTAGCAGGGGGCGAGCAGTACTTC. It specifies CASSLAGGEQYF. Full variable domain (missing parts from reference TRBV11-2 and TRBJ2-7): EAGVAQSPRYKIIEKRQSVAFWCNPISGHATLYWYQQILGQGPKLLIQFQNNGVVDDSQLPKDRFSAERLKGVDSTLKIQPAKLEDSAVYLCASSLAGGEQYFGPGTRLTVT.

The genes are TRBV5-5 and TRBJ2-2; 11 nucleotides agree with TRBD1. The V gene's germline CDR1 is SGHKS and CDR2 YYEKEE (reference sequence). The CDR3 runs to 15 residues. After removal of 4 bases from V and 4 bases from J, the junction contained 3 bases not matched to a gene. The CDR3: CASSQGQGVTGELFF. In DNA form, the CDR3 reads TGTGCCAGCAGCCAGGGACAGGGGGTCACCGGGGAGCTGTTTTTT.

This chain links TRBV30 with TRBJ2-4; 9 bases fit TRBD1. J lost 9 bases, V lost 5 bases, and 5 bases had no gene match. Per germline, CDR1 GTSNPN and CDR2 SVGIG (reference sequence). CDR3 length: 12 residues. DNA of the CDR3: TGTGCCTGGGGGGGACAGGGAGGCATTCAGTACTTC. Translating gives CAWGGQGGIQYF. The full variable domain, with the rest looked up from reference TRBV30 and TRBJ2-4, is SQTIHQWPATLVQPVGSPLSLECTVEGTSNPNLYWYRQAAGRGLQLLFYSVGIGQISSEVPQNLSASRPQDRQFILSSKKLLLSDSGFYLCAWGGQGGIQYFGAGTRLSVL.

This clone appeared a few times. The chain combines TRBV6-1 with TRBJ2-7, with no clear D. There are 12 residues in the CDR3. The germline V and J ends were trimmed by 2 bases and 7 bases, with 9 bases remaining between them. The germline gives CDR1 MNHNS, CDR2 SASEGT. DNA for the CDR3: TGTGCCAGCAGTGAATCTCGAGTTGAGCAGTACTTC. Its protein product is CASSESRVEQYF.

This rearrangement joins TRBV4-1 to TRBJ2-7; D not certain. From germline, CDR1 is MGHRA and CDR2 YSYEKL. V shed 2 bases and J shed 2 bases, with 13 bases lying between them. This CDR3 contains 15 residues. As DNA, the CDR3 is TGCGCCAGCAGCCAAAGTAGAGCTTCCCCCTACGAGCAGTACTTC. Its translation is CASSQSRASPYEQYF.

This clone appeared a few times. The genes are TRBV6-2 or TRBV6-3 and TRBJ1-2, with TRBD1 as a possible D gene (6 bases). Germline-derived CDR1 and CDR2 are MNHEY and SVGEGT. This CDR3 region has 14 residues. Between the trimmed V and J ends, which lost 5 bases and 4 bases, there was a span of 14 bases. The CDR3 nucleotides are TGTGCCAGCAGTCGGAACAGGGAATCCTATGGCTACACCTTC. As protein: CASSRNRESYGYTF.

CDR3 residues: CASSYYDSGGGYTF. DNA of the CDR3: TGTGCCAGCAGTTATTACGATTCCGGGGGAGGCTACACCTTC. The J gene is TRBJ1-2, the V gene TRBV6-5, with D maybe TRBD1 (5 bases). V lost 3 bases, J lost 8 bases, and 16 bases lay in between. Looked up from germline, CDR1 is MNHEY and CDR2 is SVGAGI. The CDR3 is made up of 14 amino acids.

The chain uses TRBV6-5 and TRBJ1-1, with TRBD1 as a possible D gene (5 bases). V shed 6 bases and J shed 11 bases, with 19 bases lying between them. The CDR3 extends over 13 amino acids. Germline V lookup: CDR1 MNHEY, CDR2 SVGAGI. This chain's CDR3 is CASRGDGNGRAFF. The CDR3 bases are TGTGCCAGCAGGGGGGACGGTAACGGGAGGGCTTTCTTT.

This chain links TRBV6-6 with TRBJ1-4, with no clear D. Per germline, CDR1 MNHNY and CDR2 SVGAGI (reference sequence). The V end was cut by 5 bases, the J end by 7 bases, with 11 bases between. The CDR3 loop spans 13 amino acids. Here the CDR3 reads CASSRGVREKLFF. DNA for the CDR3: TGTGCCAGCAGTCGCGGGGTGCGTGAAAAACTGTTTTTT.

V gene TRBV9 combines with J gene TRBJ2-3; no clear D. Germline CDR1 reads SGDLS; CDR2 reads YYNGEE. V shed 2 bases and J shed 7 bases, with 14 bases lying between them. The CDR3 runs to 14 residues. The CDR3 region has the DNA TGTGCCAGCAGCGTCCCGACTGGCTCCAATACGCAGTATTTT. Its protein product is CASSVPTGSNTQYF.

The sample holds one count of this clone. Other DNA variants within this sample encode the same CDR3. The CDR3: CASGPGQVNQPQHF. CDR3 sequence (DNA): TGTGCTAGTGGCCCGGGACAGGTTAATCAGCCCCAGCATTTT. The chain carries TRBV12-5 and TRBJ1-5; 8 bases are shared with TRBD1. The CDR3 covers 14 residues. Per germline, CDR1 LGHNT and CDR2 FRNRAP. V lost 6 bases and J lost 4; bases outside the gene matches: 5. The whole variable domain, remainder taken from reference TRBV12-5 and TRBJ1-5, is DARVTQTPRHKVTEMGQEVTMRCQPILGHNTVFWYRQTMMQGLELLAYFRNRAPLDDSGMPKDRFSAEMPDATLATLKIQPSEPRDSAVYFCASGPGQVNQPQHFGDGTRLSIL.

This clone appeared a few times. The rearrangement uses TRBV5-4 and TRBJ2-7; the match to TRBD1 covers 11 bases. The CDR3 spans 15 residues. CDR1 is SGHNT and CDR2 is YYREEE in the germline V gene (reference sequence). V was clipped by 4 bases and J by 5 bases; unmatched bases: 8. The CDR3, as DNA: TGTGCCAGCAGCCCCCCGGGACAGGGGGGCCACGAGCAGTACTTC. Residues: CASSPPGQGGHEQYF.

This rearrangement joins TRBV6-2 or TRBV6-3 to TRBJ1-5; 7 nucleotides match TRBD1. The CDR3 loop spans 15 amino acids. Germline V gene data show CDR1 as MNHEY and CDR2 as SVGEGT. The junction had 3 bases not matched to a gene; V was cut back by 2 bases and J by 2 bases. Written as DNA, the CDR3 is TGTGCCAGCAGTTACGAAGGACAGGGCAATCAGCCCCAGCATTTT. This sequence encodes CASSYEGQGNQPQHF.

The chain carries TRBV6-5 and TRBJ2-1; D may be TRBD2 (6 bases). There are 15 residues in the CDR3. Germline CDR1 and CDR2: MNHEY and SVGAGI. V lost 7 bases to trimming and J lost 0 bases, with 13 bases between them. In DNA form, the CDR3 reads TGTGCCAGCAACCTCGGAGGGAGCTCCTACAATGAGCAGTTCTTC. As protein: CASNLGGSSYNEQFF.

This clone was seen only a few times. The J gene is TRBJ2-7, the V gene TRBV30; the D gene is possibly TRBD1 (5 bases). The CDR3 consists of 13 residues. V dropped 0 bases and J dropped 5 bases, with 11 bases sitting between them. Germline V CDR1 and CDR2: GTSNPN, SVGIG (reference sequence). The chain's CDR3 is CAWSVGVPDEQYF. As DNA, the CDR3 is TGTGCCTGGAGTGTAGGGGTTCCGGACGAGCAGTACTTC.